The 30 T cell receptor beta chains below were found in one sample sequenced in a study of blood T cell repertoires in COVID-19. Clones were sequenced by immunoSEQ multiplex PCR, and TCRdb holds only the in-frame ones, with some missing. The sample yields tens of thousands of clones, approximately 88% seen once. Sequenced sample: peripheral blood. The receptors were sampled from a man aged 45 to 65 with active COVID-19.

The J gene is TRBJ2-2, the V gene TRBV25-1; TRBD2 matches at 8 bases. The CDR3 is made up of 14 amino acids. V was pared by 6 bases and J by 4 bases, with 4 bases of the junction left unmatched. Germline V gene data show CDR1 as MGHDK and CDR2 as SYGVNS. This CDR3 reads CASRGLAGTGELFF. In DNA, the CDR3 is TGTGCCAGCAGAGGCCTAGCGGGCACCGGGGAGCTGTTTTTT.

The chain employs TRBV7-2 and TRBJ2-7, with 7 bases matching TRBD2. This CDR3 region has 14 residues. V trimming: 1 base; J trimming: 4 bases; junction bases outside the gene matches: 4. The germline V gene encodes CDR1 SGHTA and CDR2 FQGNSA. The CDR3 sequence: CASSLERGEYEQYF. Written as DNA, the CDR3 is TGTGCCAGCAGCTTAGAGCGGGGAGAGTACGAGCAGTACTTC.

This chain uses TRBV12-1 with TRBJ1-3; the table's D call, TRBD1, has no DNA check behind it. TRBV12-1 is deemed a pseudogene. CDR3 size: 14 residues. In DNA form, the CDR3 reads TGTGCCAGCAGCCGGGACAACTCTGGAAACACCATATATTTT. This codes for CASSRDNSGNTIYF.

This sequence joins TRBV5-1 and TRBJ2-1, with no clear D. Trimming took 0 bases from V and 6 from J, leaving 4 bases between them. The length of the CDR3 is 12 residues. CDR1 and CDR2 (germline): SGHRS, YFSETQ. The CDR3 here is CASSLAGNEQFF. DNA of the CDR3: TGCGCCAGCAGCTTGGCGGGCAATGAGCAGTTCTTC.

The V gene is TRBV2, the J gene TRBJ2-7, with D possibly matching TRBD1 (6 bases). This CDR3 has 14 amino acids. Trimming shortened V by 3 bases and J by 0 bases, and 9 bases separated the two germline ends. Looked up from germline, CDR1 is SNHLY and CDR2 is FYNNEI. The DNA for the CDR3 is TGTGCCAGCAGTGAGGGCAGGGGCTCCTACGAGCAGTACTTC. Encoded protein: CASSEGRGSYEQYF.

Here the CDR3 reads CASSSIPPRGGNTIYF. Written as DNA, the CDR3 is TGTGCCAGCAGTTCAATTCCCCCCAGGGGGGGAAACACCATATATTTT. V is TRBV6-5 and J is TRBJ1-3; 7 bases line up with TRBD1. The length of the CDR3 is 16 residues. CDR1 and CDR2 (germline): MNHEY, SVGAGI. The V and J ends lost 4 bases and 4 bases, in that order; junction bases with no gene match: 10.

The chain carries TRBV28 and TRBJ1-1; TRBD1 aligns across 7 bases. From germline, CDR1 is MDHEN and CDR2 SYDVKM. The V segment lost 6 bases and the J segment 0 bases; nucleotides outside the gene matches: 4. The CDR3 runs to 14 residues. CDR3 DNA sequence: TGTGCCAGCAGCACAGGGGCGGTGAACACTGAAGCTTTCTTT. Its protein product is CASSTGAVNTEAFF.

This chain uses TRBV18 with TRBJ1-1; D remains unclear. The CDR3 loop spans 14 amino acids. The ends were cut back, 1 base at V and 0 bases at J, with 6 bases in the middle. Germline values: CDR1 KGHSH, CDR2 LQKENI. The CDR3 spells CASSPHPLNTEAFF. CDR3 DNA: TGTGCCAGCTCACCACATCCATTGAACACTGAAGCTTTCTTT.

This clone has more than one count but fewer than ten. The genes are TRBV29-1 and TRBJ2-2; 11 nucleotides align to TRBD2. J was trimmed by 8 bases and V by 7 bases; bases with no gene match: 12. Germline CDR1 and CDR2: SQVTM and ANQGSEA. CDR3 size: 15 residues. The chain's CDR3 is CSGCKGLAVSGELFF. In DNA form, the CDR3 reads TGCAGCGGGTGTAAGGGACTAGCGGTTTCGGGGGAGCTGTTTTTT.

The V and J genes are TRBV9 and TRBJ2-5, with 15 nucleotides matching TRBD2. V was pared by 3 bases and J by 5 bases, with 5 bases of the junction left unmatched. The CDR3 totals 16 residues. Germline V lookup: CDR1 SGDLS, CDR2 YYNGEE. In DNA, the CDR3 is TGTGCCAGCAGCGAGGGACTAGCGGGGGGCAGGGAGACCCAGTACTTC. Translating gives CASSEGLAGGRETQYF.

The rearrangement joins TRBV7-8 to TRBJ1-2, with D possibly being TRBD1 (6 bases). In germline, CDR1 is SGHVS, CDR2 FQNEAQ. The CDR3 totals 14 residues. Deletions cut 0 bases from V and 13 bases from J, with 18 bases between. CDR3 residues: CASSLALMRGQLTF. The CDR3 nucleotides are TGTGCCAGCAGCTTAGCGCTAATGAGAGGACAGCTCACCTTC.

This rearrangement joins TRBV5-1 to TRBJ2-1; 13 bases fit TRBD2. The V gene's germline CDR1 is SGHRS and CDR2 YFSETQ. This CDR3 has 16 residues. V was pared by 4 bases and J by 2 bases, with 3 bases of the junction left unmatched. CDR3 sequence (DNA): TGCGCCAGCAGCCCTGGACTAGCGGGGGCCTACAATGAGCAGTTCTTC. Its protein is CASSPGLAGAYNEQFF.

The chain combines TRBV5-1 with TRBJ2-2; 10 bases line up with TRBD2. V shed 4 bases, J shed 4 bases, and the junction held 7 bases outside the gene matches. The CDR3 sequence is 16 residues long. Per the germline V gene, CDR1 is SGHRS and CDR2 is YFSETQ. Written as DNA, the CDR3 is TGCGCCAGCAGCCGAAACAGCGGGGGGGCCACCGGGGAGCTGTTTTTT. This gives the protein CASSRNSGGATGELFF.

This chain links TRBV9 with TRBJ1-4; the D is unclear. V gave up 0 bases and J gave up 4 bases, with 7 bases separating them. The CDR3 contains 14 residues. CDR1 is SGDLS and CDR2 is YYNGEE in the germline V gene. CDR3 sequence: CASSVDEGNEKLFF. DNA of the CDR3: TGTGCCAGCAGCGTAGATGAGGGTAATGAAAAACTGTTTTTT.

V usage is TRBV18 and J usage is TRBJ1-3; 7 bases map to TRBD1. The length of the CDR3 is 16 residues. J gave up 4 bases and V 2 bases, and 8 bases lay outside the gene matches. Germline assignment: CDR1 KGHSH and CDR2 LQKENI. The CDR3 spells CASSPFKGAAGNTIYF. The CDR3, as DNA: TGTGCCAGCTCACCATTCAAGGGGGCGGCCGGAAACACCATATATTTT.

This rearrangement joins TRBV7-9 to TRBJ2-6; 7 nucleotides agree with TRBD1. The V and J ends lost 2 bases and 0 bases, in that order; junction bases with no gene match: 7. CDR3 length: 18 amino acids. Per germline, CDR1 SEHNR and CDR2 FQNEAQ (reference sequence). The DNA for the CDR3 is TGTGCCAGCAGCTTAACAGGGGAGTCCCACTCTGGGGCCAACGTCCTGACTTTC. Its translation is CASSLTGESHSGANVLTF. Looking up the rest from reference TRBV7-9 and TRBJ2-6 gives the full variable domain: DTGVSQNPRHKITKRGQNVTFRCDPISEHNRLYWYRQTLGQGPEFLTYFQNEAQLEKSRLLSDRFSAERPKGSFSTLEIQRTEQGDSAMYLCASSLTGESHSGANVLTFGAGSRLTVL.

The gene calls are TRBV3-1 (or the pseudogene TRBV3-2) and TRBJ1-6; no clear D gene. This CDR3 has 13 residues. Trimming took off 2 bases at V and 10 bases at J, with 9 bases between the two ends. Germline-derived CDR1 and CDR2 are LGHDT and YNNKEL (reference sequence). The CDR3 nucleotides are TGTGCCAGCAGCCAAACTAGGTCCTCACCCCTCCACTTT. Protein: CASSQTRSSPLHF.

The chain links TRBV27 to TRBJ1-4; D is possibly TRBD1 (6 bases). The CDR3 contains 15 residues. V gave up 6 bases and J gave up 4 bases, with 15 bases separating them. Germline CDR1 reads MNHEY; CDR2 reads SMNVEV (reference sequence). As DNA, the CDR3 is TGTGCCAGCAGGGCAGGGGCGGTATTTAATGAAAAACTGTTTTTT. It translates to CASRAGAVFNEKLFF.

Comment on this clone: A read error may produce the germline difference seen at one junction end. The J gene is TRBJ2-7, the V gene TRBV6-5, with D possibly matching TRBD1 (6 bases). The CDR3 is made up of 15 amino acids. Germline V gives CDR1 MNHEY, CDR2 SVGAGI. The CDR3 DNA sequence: TGTGCCAGCAGGTACGCCCCGACAGGCCCTCCGGGCAGAGAATTC. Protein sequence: CASRYAPTGPPGREF.

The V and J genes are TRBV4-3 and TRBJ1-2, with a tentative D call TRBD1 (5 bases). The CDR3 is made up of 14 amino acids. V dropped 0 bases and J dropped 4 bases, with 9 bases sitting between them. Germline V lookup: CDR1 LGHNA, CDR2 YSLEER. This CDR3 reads CASSQDRGPYGYTF. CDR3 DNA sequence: TGCGCCAGCAGCCAAGATAGGGGTCCCTATGGCTACACCTTC.

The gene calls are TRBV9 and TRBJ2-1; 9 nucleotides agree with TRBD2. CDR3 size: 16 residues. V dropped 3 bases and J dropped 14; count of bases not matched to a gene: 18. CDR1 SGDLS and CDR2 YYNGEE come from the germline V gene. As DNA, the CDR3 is TGTGCCAGCAGCGAGGGGGAGGGAGGTAGCGGGAGAGGGAAGTTCTTC. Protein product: CASSEGEGGSGRGKFF. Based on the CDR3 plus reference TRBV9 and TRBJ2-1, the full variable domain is DSGVTQTPKHLITATGQRVTLRCSPRSGDLSVYWYQQSLDQGLQFLIQYYNGEERAKGNILERFSAQQFPDLHSELNLSSLELGDSALYFCASSEGEGGSGRGKFFGPGTRLTVL.

The CDR3 DNA reads TGTGCCAGCACCCTATTAGCGGGGACGGATACGCAGTATTTT. Residues: CASTLLAGTDTQYF. The chain carries TRBV5-4 and TRBJ2-3; 8 nucleotides agree with TRBD2. V dropped 6 bases and J dropped 6; count of bases not matched to a gene: 9. The germline V gene has CDR1 SGHNT and CDR2 YYREEE (reference sequence). The CDR3 has 14 amino acids.

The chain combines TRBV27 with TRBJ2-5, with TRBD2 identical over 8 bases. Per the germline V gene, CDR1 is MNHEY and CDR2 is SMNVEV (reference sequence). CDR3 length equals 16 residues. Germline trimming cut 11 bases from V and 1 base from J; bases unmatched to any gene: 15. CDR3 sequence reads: CAATSTSGSRQETQYF. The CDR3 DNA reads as TGTGCCGCGACCTCCACCAGCGGGAGCCGCCAAGAGACCCAGTACTTC.

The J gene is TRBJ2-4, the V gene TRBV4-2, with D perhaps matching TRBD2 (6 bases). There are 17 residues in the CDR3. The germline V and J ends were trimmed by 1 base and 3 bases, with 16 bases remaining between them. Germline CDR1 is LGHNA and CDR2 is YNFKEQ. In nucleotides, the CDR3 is TGTGCCAGCAGCCAAGCTCTAGGAGGGCTAGGCAAAAACATTCAGTACTTC. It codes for CASSQALGGLGKNIQYF.

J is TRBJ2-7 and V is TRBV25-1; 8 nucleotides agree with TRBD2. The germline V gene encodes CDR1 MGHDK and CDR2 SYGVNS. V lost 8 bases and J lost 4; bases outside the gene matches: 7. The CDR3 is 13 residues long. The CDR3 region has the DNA TGTGCCAGCTGGGCGGGAGGCGGTTACGAGCAGTACTTC. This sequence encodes CASWAGGGYEQYF.

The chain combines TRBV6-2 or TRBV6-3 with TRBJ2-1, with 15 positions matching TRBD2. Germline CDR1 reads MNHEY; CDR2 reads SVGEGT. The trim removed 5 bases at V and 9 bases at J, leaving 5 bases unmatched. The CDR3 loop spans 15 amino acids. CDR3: CASSTGLAGGVEQFF. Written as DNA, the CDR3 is TGTGCCAGCAGTACGGGACTAGCGGGAGGAGTTGAGCAGTTCTTC.

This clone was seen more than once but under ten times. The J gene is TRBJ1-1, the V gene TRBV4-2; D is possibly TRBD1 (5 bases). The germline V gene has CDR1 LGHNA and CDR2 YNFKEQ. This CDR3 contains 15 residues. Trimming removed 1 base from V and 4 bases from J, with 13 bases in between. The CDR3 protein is CASSQVQGPGTEAFF. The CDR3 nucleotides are TGTGCCAGCAGCCAAGTGCAGGGCCCGGGCACTGAAGCTTTCTTT.

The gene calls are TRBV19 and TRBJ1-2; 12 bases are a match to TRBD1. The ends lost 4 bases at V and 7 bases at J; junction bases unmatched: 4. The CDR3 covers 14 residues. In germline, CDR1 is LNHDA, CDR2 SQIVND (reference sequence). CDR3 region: CASSRDRGRGGYTF. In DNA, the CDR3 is TGTGCCAGTAGTAGGGACAGGGGGCGCGGTGGCTACACCTTC.

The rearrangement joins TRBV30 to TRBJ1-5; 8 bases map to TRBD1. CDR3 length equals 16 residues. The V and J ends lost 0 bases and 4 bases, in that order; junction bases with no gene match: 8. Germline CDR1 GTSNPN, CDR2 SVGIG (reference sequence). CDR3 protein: CAWSVLGRGPNQPQHF. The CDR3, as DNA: TGTGCCTGGAGTGTACTGGGCAGGGGGCCAAATCAGCCCCAGCATTTT.

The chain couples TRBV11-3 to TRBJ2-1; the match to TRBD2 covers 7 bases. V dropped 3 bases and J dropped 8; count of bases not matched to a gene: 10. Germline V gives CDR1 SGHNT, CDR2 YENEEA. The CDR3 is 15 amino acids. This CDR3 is CASSFSTAGVDEQFF. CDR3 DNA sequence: TGTGCCAGCAGCTTCTCGACGGCGGGAGTGGATGAGCAGTTCTTC.